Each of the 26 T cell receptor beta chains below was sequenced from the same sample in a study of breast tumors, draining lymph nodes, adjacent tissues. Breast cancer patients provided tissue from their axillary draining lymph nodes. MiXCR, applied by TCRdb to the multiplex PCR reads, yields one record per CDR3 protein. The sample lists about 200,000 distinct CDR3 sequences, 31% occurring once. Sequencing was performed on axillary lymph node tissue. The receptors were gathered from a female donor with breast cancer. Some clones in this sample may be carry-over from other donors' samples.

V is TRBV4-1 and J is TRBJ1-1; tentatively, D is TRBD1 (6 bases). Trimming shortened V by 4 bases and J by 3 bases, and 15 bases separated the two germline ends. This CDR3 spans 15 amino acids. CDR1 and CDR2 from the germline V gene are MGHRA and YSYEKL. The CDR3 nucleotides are TGCGCCAGCAGCCTAGGAGGACAGCTATACACTGAAGCTTTCTTT. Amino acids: CASSLGGQLYTEAFF.

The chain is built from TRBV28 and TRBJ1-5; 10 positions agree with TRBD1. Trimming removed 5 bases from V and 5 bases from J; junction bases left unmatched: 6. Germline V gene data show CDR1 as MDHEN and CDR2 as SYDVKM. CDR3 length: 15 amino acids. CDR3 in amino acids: CASSGPGTGDQPQHF. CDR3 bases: TGTGCCAGCAGTGGGCCCGGGACAGGGGATCAGCCCCAGCATTTT.

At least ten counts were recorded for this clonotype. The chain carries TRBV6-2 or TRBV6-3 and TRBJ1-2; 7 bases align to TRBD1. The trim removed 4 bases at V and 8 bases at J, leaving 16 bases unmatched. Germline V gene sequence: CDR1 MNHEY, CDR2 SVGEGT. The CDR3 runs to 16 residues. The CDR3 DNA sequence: TGTGCCAGCAGTTCCCTACAGGGGAGACCTACTATGGGCTACACCTTC. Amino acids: CASSSLQGRPTMGYTF.

As DNA, the CDR3 is TGTGCCAGCAGCTTCGGGCCGAAAGGTACGCAGTATTTT. Translated: CASSFGPKGTQYF. This sequence joins TRBV11-2 and TRBJ2-3; D gene uncertain. This CDR3 has 13 amino acids. CDR1 is SGHAT and CDR2 is FQNNGV in the germline V gene. V dropped 3 bases and J dropped 8 bases, with 12 bases sitting between them.

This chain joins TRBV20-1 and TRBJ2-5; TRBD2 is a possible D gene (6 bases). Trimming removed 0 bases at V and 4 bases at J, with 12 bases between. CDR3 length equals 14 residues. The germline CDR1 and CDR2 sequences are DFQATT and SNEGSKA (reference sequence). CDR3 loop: CSARDRERIETQYF. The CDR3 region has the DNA TGCAGTGCTAGAGACCGGGAGAGAATAGAGACCCAGTACTTC.

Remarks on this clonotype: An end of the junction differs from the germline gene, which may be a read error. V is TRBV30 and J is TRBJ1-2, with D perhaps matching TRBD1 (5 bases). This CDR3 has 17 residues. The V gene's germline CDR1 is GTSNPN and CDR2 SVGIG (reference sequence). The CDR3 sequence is CAWSVRLFSLRDYDYTF. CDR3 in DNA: TGTGCCTGGAGTGTGCGGTTGTTTTCCTTGAGGGACTATGACTACACCTTC.

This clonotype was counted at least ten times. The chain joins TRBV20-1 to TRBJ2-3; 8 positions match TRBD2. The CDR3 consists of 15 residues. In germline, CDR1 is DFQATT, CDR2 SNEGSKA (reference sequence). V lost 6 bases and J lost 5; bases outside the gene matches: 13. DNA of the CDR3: TGCAGTGCAGCTCCCGGGACTGCGGGGGGAGATACGCAGTATTTT. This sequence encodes CSAAPGTAGGDTQYF.

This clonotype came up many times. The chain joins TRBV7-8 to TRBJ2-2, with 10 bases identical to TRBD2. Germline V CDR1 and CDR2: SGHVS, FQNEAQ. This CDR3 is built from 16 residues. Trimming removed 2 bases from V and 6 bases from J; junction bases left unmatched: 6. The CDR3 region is CASSLRSGRVSGELFF. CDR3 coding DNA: TGTGCCAGCAGCTTACGCAGCGGGAGGGTGTCCGGGGAGCTGTTTTTT.

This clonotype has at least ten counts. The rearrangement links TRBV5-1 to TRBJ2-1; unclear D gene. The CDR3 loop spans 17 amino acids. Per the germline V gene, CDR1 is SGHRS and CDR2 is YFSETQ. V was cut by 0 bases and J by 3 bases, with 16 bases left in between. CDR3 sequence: CASSLVPLRSFYNEQFF. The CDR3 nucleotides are TGCGCCAGCAGCTTGGTCCCTCTTCGGTCTTTCTACAATGAGCAGTTCTTC.

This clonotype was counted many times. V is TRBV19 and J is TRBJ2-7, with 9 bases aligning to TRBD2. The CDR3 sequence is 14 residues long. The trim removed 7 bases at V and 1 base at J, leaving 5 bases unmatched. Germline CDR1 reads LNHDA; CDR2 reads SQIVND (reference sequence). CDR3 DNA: TGTGCCAGTATGAGGACTAGCGTATCCTACGAGCAGTACTTC. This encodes CASMRTSVSYEQYF.

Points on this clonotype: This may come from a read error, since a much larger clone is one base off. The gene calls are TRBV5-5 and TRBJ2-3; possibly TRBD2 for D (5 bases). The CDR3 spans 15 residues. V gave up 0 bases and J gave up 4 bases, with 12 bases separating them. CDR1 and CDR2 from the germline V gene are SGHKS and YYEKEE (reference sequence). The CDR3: CASSLAASTADTQYF. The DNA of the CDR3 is TGTGCCAGCAGCTTGGCGGCTAGCACCGCAGATACGCAGTATTTT.

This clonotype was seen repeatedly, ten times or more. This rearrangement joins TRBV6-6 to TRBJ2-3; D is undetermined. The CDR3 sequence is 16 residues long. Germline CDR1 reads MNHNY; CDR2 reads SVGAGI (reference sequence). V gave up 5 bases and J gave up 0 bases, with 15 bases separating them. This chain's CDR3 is CASSPGPAPSTDTQYF. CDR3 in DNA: TGTGCCAGCAGTCCCGGACCAGCTCCTAGCACAGATACGCAGTATTTT.

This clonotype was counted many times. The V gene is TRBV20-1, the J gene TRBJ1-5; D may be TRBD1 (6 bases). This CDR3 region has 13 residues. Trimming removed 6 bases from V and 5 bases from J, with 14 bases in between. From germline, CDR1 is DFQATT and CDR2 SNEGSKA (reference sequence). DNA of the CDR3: TGCAGTGCAGAGACAGGACTGGATCAGCCCCAGCATTTT. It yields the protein CSAETGLDQPQHF.

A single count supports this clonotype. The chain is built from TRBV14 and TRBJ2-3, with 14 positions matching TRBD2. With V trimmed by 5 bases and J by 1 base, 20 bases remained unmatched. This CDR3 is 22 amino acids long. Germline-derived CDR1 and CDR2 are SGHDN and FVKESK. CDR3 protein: CASSVLPFLTSGGAGGTDTQYF. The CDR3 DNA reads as TGTGCCAGCAGCGTTCTCCCCTTTTTGACTAGCGGGGGGGCTGGGGGCACAGATACGCAGTATTTT.

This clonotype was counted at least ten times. The DNA for the CDR3 is TGTGCCACACACAGGGGGAACACCGGGGAGCTGTTTTTT. Translation gives CATHRGNTGELFF. V is TRBV19 and J is TRBJ2-2, with 7 bases that match TRBD1. V lost 10 bases, J lost 1 base, and 3 bases stayed unmatched. Germline lookup yields CDR1 LNHDA and CDR2 SQIVND (reference sequence). The CDR3 totals 13 residues.

CDR3 sequence (DNA): TGTGCCAGCAGTCACGCCGGGACAGTGACTAGTAACGGGGAGCTGTTTTTT. It is translated as CASSHAGTVTSNGELFF. J is TRBJ2-2 and V is TRBV6-5; a weak D match, TRBD1 (7 bases). Trimming took 5 bases from V and 7 from J, leaving 23 bases between them. The CDR3 sequence is 17 residues long. Germline V lookup: CDR1 MNHEY, CDR2 SVGAGI.

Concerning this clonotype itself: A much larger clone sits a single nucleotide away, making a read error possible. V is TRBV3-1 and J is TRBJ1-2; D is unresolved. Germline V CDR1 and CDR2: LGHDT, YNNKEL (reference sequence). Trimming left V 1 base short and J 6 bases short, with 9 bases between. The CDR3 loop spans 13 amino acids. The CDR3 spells CASSQVASDGYTF. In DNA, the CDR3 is TGTGCCAGCAGCCAAGTGGCATCCGATGGCTACACCTTC. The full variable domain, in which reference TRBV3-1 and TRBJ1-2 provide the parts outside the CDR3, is DTAVSQTPKYLVTQMGNDKSIKCEQNLGHDTMYWYKQDSKKFLKIMFSYNNKELIINETVPNRFSPKSPDKAHLNLHINSLELGDSAVYFCASSQVASDGYTFGSGTRLTVV.

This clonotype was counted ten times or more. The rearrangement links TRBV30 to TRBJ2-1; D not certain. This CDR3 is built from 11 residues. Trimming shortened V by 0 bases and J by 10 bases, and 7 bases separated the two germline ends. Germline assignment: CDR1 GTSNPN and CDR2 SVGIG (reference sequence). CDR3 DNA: TGTGCCTGGAGTGTAGAACTAGAGCAGTTCTTC. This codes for CAWSVELEQFF. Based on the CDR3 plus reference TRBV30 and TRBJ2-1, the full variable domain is SQTIHQWPATLVQPVGSPLSLECTVEGTSNPNLYWYRQAAGRGLQLLFYSVGIGQISSEVPQNLSASRPQDRQFILSSKKLLLSDSGFYLCAWSVELEQFFGPGTRLTVL.

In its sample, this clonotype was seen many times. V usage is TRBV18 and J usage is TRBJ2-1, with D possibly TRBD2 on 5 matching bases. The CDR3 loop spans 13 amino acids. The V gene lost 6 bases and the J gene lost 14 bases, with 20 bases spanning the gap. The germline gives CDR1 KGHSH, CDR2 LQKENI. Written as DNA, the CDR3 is TGTGCCAGCTCGAGTAACGGGGATAGTTATAAGTTCTTC. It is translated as CASSSNGDSYKFF.

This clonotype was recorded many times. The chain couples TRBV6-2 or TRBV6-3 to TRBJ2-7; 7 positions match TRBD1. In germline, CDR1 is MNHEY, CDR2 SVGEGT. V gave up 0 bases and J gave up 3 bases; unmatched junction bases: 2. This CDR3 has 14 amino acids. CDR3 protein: CASSYSGQLYEQYF. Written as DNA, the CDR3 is TGTGCCAGCAGTTACTCGGGACAGCTCTACGAGCAGTACTTC.

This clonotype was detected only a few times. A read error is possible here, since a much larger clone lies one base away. The chain's CDR3 is CASSHEQGTEQYF. CDR3 nucleotide sequence: TGTGCCAGCAGTCACGAACAGGGGACCGAGCAGTACTTC. V is TRBV6-4 and J is TRBJ2-7; 7 nucleotides align to TRBD1. J gave up 6 bases and V 5 bases, and 7 bases lay outside the gene matches. The CDR3 sequence is 13 residues long. CDR1 is MRHNA, CDR2 SNTAGT, per germline.

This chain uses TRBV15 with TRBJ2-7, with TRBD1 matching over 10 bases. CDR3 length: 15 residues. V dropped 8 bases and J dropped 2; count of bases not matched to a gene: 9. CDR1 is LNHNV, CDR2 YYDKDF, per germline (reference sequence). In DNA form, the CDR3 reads TGTGCCACCTCCCAGGTTGACAGGGGGCCCTACGAGCAGTACTTC. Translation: CATSQVDRGPYEQYF.

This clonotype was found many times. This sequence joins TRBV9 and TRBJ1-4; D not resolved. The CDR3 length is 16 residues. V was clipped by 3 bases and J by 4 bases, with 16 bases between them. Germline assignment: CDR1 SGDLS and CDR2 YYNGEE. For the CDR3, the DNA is TGTGCCAGCAGCGGCCCTCGGGCGGAGGATAATGAAAAACTGTTTTTT. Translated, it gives CASSGPRAEDNEKLFF.

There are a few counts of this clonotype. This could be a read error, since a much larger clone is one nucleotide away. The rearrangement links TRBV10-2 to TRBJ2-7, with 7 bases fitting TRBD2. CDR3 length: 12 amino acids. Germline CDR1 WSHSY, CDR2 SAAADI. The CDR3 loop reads CASSDSGYEQHF. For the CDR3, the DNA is TGCGCCAGCAGTGATAGCGGGTACGAGCAGCACTTC.

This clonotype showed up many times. The DNA for the CDR3 is TGTGCCAGCAGCCAAGCGAGCGGGAGCTTCTACGAGCAGTACTTC. As protein: CASSQASGSFYEQYF. The chain uses TRBV3-1 and TRBJ2-7; 8 bases fit TRBD2. This CDR3 is built from 15 residues. V dropped 1 base and J dropped 3; count of bases not matched to a gene: 5. Germline V CDR1 and CDR2: LGHDT, YNNKEL (reference sequence).

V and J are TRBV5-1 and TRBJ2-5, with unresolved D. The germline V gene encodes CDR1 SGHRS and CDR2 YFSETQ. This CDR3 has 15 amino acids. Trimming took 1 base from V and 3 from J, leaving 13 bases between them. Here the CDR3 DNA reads TGCGCCAGCAGCTTGTATTTTGCGGTTAAAGAGACCCAGTACTTC. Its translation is CASSLYFAVKETQYF.